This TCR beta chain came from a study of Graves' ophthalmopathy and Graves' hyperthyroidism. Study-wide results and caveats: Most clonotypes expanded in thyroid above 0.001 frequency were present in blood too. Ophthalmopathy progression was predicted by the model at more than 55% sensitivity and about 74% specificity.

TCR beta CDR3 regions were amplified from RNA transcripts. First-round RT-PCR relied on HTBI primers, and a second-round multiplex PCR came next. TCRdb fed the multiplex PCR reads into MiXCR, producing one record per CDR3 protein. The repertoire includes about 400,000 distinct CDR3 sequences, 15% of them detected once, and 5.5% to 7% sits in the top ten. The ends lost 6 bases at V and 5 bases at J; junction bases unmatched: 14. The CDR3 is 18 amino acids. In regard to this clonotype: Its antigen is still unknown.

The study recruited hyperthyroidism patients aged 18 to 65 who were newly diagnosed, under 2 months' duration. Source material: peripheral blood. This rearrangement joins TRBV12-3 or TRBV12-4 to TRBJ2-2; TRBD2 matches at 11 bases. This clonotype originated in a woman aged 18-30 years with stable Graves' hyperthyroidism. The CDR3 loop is CASRSLGLAGGRTGELFF. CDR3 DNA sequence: TGTGCCAGCAGAAGCCTCGGACTAGCGGGCGGGCGGACCGGGGAGCTGTTTTTT.